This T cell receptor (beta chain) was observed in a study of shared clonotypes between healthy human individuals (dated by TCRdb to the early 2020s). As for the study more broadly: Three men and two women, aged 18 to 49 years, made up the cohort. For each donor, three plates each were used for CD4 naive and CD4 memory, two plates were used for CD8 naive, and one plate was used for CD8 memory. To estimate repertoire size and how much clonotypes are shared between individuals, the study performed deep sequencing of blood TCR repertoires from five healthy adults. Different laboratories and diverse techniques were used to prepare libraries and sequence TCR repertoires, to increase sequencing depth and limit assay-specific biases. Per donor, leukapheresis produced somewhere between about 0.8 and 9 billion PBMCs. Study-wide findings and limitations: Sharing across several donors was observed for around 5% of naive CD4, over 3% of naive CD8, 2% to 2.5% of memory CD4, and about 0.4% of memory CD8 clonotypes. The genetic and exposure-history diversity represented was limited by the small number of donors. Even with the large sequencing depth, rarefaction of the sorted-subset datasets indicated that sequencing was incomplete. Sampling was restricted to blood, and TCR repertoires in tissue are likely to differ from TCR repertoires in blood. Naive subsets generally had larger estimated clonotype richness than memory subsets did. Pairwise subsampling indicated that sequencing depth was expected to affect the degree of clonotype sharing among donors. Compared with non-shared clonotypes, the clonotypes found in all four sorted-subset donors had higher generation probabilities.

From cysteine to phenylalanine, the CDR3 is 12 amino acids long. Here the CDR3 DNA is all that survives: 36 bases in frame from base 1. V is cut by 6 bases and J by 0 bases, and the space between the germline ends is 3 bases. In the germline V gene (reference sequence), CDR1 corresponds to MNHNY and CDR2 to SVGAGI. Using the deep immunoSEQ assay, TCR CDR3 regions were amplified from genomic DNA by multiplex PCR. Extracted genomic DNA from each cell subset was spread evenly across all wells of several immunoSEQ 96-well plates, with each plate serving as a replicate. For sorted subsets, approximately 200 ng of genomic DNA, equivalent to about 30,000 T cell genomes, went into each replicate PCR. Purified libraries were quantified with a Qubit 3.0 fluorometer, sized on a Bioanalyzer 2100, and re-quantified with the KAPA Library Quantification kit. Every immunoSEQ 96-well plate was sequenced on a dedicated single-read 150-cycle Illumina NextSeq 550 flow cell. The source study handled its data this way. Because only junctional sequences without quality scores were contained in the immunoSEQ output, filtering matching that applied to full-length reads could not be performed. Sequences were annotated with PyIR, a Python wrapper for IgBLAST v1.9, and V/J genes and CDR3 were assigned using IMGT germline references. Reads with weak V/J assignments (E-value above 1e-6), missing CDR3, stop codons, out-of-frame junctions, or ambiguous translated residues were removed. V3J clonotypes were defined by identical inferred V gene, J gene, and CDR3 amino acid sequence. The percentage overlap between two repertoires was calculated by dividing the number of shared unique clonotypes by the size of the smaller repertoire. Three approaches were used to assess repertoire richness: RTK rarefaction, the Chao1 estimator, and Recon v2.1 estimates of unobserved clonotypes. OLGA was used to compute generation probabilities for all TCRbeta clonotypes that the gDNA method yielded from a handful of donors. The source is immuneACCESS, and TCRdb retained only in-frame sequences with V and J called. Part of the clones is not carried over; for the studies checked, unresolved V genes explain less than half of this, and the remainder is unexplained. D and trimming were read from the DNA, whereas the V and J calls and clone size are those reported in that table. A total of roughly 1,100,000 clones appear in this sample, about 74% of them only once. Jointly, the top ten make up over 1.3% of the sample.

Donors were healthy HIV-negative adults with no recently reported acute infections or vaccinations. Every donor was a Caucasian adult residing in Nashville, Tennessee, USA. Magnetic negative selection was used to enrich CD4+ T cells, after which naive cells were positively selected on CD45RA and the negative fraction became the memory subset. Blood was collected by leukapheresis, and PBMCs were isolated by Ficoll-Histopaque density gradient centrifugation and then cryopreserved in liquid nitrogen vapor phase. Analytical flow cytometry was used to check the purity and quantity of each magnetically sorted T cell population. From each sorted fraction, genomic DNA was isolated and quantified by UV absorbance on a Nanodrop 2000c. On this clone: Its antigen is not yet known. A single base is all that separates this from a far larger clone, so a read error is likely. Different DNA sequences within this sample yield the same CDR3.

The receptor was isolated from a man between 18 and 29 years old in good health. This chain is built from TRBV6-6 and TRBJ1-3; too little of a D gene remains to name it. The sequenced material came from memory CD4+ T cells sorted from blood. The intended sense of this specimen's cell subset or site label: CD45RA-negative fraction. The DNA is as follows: TGTGCCAGCAGCCTCTCTGGAAACACCATATATTTT. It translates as CASSLSGNTIYF.